The clone carrying this T cell receptor beta chain was detected only once. The length of the CDR3 is 15 residues. CDR1 and CDR2 from the germline V gene are MNHEY and SVGAGI. Unmatched junction bases numbered 10, after V lost 9 bases and J lost 5 bases. This sample stems from a study of blood T cell repertoires in COVID-19. Method: immunoSEQ multiplex PCR; TCRdb's copy keeps in-frame clones and lacks some. The top ten clones hold roughly 11% of a sample with 75,000 to 100,000 clones, less than 85% of them seen once. This receptor was taken from a human donor in a cohort sampled during active COVID-19. This chain joins TRBV6-5 and TRBJ2-2, with TRBD1 identical over 9 bases. The sequenced sample was peripheral blood. CDR3 protein: CARQGDREGTGELFF. Written as DNA, the CDR3 is TGTGCCAGGCAGGGGGACAGGGAGGGGACCGGGGAGCTGTTTTTT.